This TCR beta chain was sequenced in a study of blood T cell repertoires in COVID-19. Study-wide background: Researchers got acute and convalescent COVID-19 samples from the United States, Italy and Spain. Sample material is recorded as cDNA or gDNA derived from T cells, B-cell-depleted T cells, or PBMCs.

Seattle-derived patients entered the study during active infection and were followed longitudinally. The CDR3 length is 17 residues. Germline values: CDR1 MNHEY, CDR2 SMNVEV (reference sequence). Trimming cost V 4 bases and J 0 bases, with 18 bases left between them. Original analysis: Counts of nucleated cells, estimated from reference gene primer amplification, were obtained. Data came from immunoSEQ multiplex PCR; TCRdb stores just in-frame clones and leaves some out. That table is the source of V, J and clone size, and D and trimming were worked out from the DNA. The sample lists approximately 500,000 clones; roughly nine tenths were seen once.

V is TRBV27 and J is TRBJ1-1; D possibly corresponds to TRBD1 (5 bases). The source of this sequence is a man between 18 and 35 years old with COVID-19, enrolled during active disease. Sequencing input: peripheral blood. CDR3 loop: CASSSQRMGGMNTEAFF. The CDR3 bases are TGTGCCAGCAGTTCACAGCGAATGGGGGGGATGAACACTGAAGCTTTCTTT.